Listed below are T cell receptor beta chains from one sample, sequenced in a study of T-cell reconstitution after alpha-beta-depleted transplantation in children. MiXCR, run by TCRdb on the PCR reads, gives a single entry per CDR3 protein. The sample has hundreds of thousands of distinct CDR3 sequences, about 15% seen once. Sequencing was performed on PBMCs from the stem cell graft donor, taken from the stem cell graft. The receptors were gathered from a human donor who donated a stem cell graft to a child with acute myeloid leukemia. Each CDR3 is given without its conserved first and last residue. Some rows mark clone size as missing; the rest say once, few, many or name a class of expanded clone.

v_gene: TRBV6-5; abundance: many; j_gene: TRBJ2-7; CDR3aa: ASSYHPWEYPYEQY
v_gene: TRBV9; abundance: .; j_gene: TRBJ2-1; CDR3aa: ASSVGSLNEQF
v_gene: TRBV5-6; abundance: few; j_gene: TRBJ1-1; CDR3aa: ASSWGAARTGTEAF
v_gene: TRBV24-1; abundance: .; j_gene: TRBJ2-1; CDR3aa: ATSDLNGGIDEQF
v_gene: TRBV6-1; abundance: many; j_gene: TRBJ2-7; CDR3aa: ASRRISYEQY
v_gene: TRBV5-1; abundance: many; j_gene: TRBJ2-1; CDR3aa: ASSSGDRDVNEQF
v_gene: TRBV7-3; abundance: .; j_gene: TRBJ2-1; CDR3aa: ASTEGTGSYNEQF
v_gene: TRBV12-3/TRBV12-4; abundance: many; j_gene: TRBJ1-2; CDR3aa: ASSDDGTRGNYGYT
v_gene: TRBV20-1; abundance: many; j_gene: TRBJ1-5; CDR3aa: SAISSYNQPQH
v_gene: TRBV10-3; abundance: few; j_gene: TRBJ2-5; CDR3aa: AISGQAQETQY
v_gene: TRBV28; abundance: .; j_gene: TRBJ2-2; CDR3aa: ASDSGNTGELF
v_gene: TRBV7-2; abundance: .; j_gene: TRBJ2-5; CDR3aa: ASSLARIGLAGGMRETQY
v_gene: TRBV7-9; abundance: .; j_gene: TRBJ1-6; CDR3aa: ASSQDDRSPLH
v_gene: TRBV5-5; abundance: .; j_gene: TRBJ2-7; CDR3aa: ASSGAGTPYEQY
v_gene: TRBV7-2; abundance: many; j_gene: TRBJ1-3; CDR3aa: ASSLGGGPRSGNTIY
v_gene: TRBV5-6; abundance: few; j_gene: TRBJ1-4; CDR3aa: ASSLFRDAQDEKLF
v_gene: TRBV12-3/TRBV12-4; abundance: many; j_gene: TRBJ2-1; CDR3aa: ASGGGGDYNEQF
v_gene: TRBV6-2/TRBV6-3; abundance: many; j_gene: TRBJ2-1; CDR3aa: ATVLAGNNEQF
v_gene: TRBV13; abundance: few; j_gene: TRBJ2-7; CDR3aa: ASSVGRFSYEQY
v_gene: TRBV12-3/TRBV12-4; abundance: .; j_gene: TRBJ2-3; CDR3aa: ASSALPEGPSTDTQY
v_gene: TRBV6-2/TRBV6-3; abundance: few; j_gene: TRBJ2-1; CDR3aa: ASSYSRPGSSYNEQF
v_gene: TRBV29-1; abundance: many; j_gene: TRBJ2-1; CDR3aa: SVEDGHNEQF
v_gene: TRBV20-1; abundance: .; j_gene: TRBJ1-5; CDR3aa: SARQQTNQPQH
v_gene: TRBV5-1; abundance: .; j_gene: TRBJ2-3; CDR3aa: ASSLGTGITDTQY